Shown below are 22 T cell receptor beta chains from a single sample sequenced in a study of blood T cell repertoires in COVID-19 (dated by TCRdb to the early 2020s). Receptor libraries were prepared by the immunoSEQ multiplex PCR assay. TCRdb carries this immuneACCESS record with in-frame sequences only. Its versions omit some clonotypes, under half of them owing to an unresolved V gene in the studies checked, with the rest unexplained. The sample table lists roughly 230,000 clones, about four fifths of them with a count of one. 3.5% to 4% of the sample comes from the top ten. The sequencing sample was made of peripheral blood. Receptors were obtained from a woman older than 75 with acute or convalescent COVID-19.

The V and J genes are TRBV10-3 and TRBJ1-1, with D uncertain. Germline values: CDR1 ENHRY, CDR2 SYGVKD. The CDR3 runs 16 residues. Trimming pared 7 bases from V and 1 base from J, leaving 19 bases between. CDR3 in DNA: TGTGCCATCACCGCAAGTCAATGGAGGCAGAACACTGAAGCTTTCTTT. This translates into CAITASQWRQNTEAFF.

This chain links TRBV5-4 with TRBJ2-3; TRBD2 matches 14 bases. The CDR3 runs to 15 residues. The germline V gene encodes CDR1 SGHNT and CDR2 YYREEE (reference sequence). Losses at the gene ends were 3 bases for V and 5 bases for J; bases not matched to a gene: 2. The CDR3 here is CASSSTSGGGDTQYF. The CDR3 DNA reads TGTGCCAGCAGCTCGACTAGCGGGGGGGGAGATACGCAGTATTTT.

The chain links TRBV6-5 to TRBJ2-7; 8 nucleotides line up with TRBD2. The CDR3 sequence is 15 residues long. Looked up from germline, CDR1 is MNHEY and CDR2 is SVGAGI. V shed 4 bases and J 7 bases; nucleotides not matched to a gene: 12. CDR3 loop: CASSSVGGGQREQYF. In nucleotides, the CDR3 is TGTGCCAGCAGTTCTGTCGGCGGGGGGCAGCGGGAGCAGTACTTC.

V is TRBV28 and J is TRBJ1-4, with D possibly matching TRBD1 (6 bases). Trimming cost V 7 bases and J 4 bases, with 10 bases left between them. Germline V gene data show CDR1 as MDHEN and CDR2 as SYDVKM. CDR3 length: 13 residues. The CDR3 reads CASIRGGNEKLFF. The CDR3 coding sequence is TGTGCCAGCATCAGAGGGGGTAATGAAAAACTGTTTTTT.

The chain uses TRBV4-1 and TRBJ1-5; D unclear. The CDR3 extends over 15 amino acids. Trimming took 4 bases from V and 0 from J, leaving 10 bases between them. Germline-derived CDR1 and CDR2 are MGHRA and YSYEKL. CDR3 residues: CASSPPDNSNQPQHF. CDR3 sequence (DNA): TGCGCCAGCAGCCCCCCTGACAATAGCAATCAGCCCCAGCATTTT.

This rearrangement joins TRBV11-1 to TRBJ2-2; D might be TRBD1 (5 bases). Trimming pared 7 bases from V and 4 bases from J, leaving 16 bases between. Germline lookup yields CDR1 SGHAT and CDR2 FQDESV (reference sequence). The CDR3 extends over 15 amino acids. CDR3 in amino acids: CASTARGGITGELFF. The CDR3 bases are TGTGCCAGCACCGCAAGGGGCGGCATCACCGGGGAGCTGTTTTTT.

This sequence joins TRBV25-1 and TRBJ2-7, with 12 bases lining up with TRBD2. The V gene's germline CDR1 is MGHDK and CDR2 SYGVNS. CDR3 length: 15 amino acids. V lost 4 bases, J lost 2 bases, and 3 bases stayed unmatched. The CDR3 spells CASSATSGGPYEQYF. The CDR3 bases are TGTGCCAGCAGTGCGACTAGCGGGGGCCCCTACGAGCAGTACTTC.

This clone was counted between two and nine times. This rearrangement joins TRBV28 to TRBJ1-6; possibly TRBD1 for D (6 bases). Per the germline V gene, CDR1 is MDHEN and CDR2 is SYDVKM. This CDR3 has 15 amino acids. V was cut by 3 bases and J by 9 bases, with 15 bases left in between. The CDR3: CASSFQGLWGSPLHF. As DNA, the CDR3 is TGTGCCAGCAGTTTCCAGGGGCTTTGGGGTTCACCCCTCCACTTT. The variable domain in full, with the rest retrieved from reference TRBV28 and TRBJ1-6, is DVKVTQSSRYLVKRTGEKVFLECVQDMDHENMFWYRQDPGLGLRLIYFSYDVKMKEKGDIPEGYSVSREKKERFSLILESASTNQTSMYLCASSFQGLWGSPLHFGNGTRLTVT.

This clone occurred once. The chain uses TRBV5-1 and TRBJ1-3; TRBD1 might be the D (5 bases). With 0 bases removed from V and 0 bases from J, the gap between germline ends came to 13 bases. The CDR3 loop spans 17 amino acids. Germline V gene data show CDR1 as SGHRS and CDR2 as YFSETQ. In DNA form, the CDR3 reads TGCGCCAGCAGCTTGGGGACTACAGGTTACTCTGGAAACACCATATATTTT. Its translation is CASSLGTTGYSGNTIYF.

The gene calls are TRBV7-3 and TRBJ2-5; TRBD2 might be the D (5 bases). This CDR3 contains 15 residues. The germline V gene encodes CDR1 SGHTA and CDR2 FQGTGA. The V end was cut by 1 base, the J end by 5 bases, with 14 bases between. As DNA, the CDR3 is TGTGCCAGCAGCTTAATCGGCTCGGAGGTGGAGACCCAGTACTTC. Residues: CASSLIGSEVETQYF.

CDR3 in DNA: TGTGCCAGCAGCCTGAGGCGGGGGGGCTCCTACAATGAGCAGTTCTTC. Translation: CASSLRRGGSYNEQFF. This chain links TRBV5-4 with TRBJ2-1; 9 positions agree with TRBD2. Per germline, CDR1 SGHNT and CDR2 YYREEE (reference sequence). CDR3 size: 16 residues. J gave up 0 bases and V 4 bases, and 5 bases lay outside the gene matches.

V usage is TRBV2 and J usage is TRBJ2-1, with 12 bases identical to TRBD2. The V gene end was trimmed by 7 bases and the J gene end by 11 bases; junction bases not matched to a gene: 12. This CDR3 is 15 amino acids long. The germline gives CDR1 SNHLY, CDR2 FYNNEI. The CDR3 nucleotides read TGTGCCAGCAATCCCGGGCTAGCGGGGGGGGGACAGCAGTTCTTC. As protein: CASNPGLAGGGQQFF.

This chain connects TRBV5-4 to TRBJ2-3; TRBD2 matches at 10 bases. Per germline, CDR1 SGHNT and CDR2 YYREEE (reference sequence). CDR3 length: 15 residues. J was trimmed by 5 bases and V by 0 bases; bases with no gene match: 3. The CDR3 sequence: CASSLVTSGVDTQYF. In nucleotides, the CDR3 is TGTGCCAGCAGCTTGGTAACTAGCGGGGTAGATACGCAGTATTTT.

The genes are TRBV6-2 or TRBV6-3 and TRBJ2-5, with D possibly being TRBD2 (7 bases). CDR3 length: 17 residues. With 0 bases removed from V and 0 bases from J, the gap between germline ends came to 14 bases. Germline-derived CDR1 and CDR2 are MNHEY and SVGEGT. The CDR3 protein is CASSYSTEGGYQETQYF. CDR3 sequence (DNA): TGTGCCAGCAGTTACTCGACGGAGGGGGGGTACCAAGAGACCCAGTACTTC.

This chain joins TRBV28 and TRBJ2-1, with 13 nucleotides matching TRBD2. The CDR3 is 16 residues long. In germline, CDR1 is MDHEN, CDR2 SYDVKM. J was trimmed by 12 bases and V by 2 bases; bases with no gene match: 10. The CDR3 here is CASSLTSGGAFAVQFF. CDR3 nucleotide sequence: TGTGCCAGCAGTTTAACTAGCGGGGGGGCCTTCGCTGTGCAGTTCTTC.

The sample holds one count of this clone. The V gene is TRBV7-9, the J gene TRBJ2-2; 9 nucleotides match TRBD1. The CDR3 is 16 amino acids. Unmatched junction bases numbered 10, after V lost 5 bases and J lost 6 bases. CDR1 is SEHNR and CDR2 is FQNEAQ in the germline V gene (reference sequence). The CDR3 nucleotides are TGTGCCAGCAGCATGGGACAGGGCATACCCCCCGGGGAGCTGTTTTTT. As protein: CASSMGQGIPPGELFF. The variable domain in full, with the rest retrieved from reference TRBV7-9 and TRBJ2-2, is DTGVSQNPRHKITKRGQNVTFRCDPISEHNRLYWYRQTLGQGPEFLTYFQNEAQLEKSRLLSDRFSAERPKGSFSTLEIQRTEQGDSAMYLCASSMGQGIPPGELFFGEGSRLTVL.

This clone has just a few counts. The V gene is TRBV5-1, the J gene TRBJ2-2; no clear D. V lost 6 bases and J lost 3, with 3 bases in between. The CDR3 extends over 11 amino acids. CDR1 SGHRS and CDR2 YFSETQ come from the germline V gene. CDR3 sequence reads: CASTDTGELFF. The DNA for the CDR3 is TGCGCCAGCACGGACACCGGGGAGCTGTTTTTT.

The rearrangement joins TRBV7-6 to TRBJ2-1; 7 bases fit TRBD1. The V gene end was trimmed by 5 bases and the J gene end by 8 bases; junction bases not matched to a gene: 6. This CDR3 spans 13 amino acids. Germline V lookup: CDR1 SGHVS, CDR2 FNYEAQ. The CDR3 protein is CASSPQGRHEQFF. For the CDR3, the DNA is TGTGCCAGCAGCCCACAGGGGCGGCATGAGCAGTTCTTC.

This clone was seen more than once but under ten times. The V and J genes are TRBV6-5 and TRBJ2-7, with TRBD2 matching 7 bases. Trimming at V came to 6 bases and at J to 3 bases, leaving 8 bases not matched to a gene. CDR1 and CDR2 from the germline V gene are MNHEY and SVGAGI. The CDR3 has 14 amino acids. Written as DNA, the CDR3 is TGTGCCAGCAGCTCCAGGATAGCGGGCTACGAGCAGTACTTC. It yields the protein CASSSRIAGYEQYF.

The rearrangement uses TRBV3-1 (or the pseudogene TRBV3-2) and TRBJ1-2; TRBD1 agrees at 9 bases. Germline V gene lookup returns CDR1 LGHDT and CDR2 YNNKEL (reference sequence). The CDR3 totals 14 residues. J lost 5 bases, V lost 5 bases, and 6 bases had no gene match. CDR3 loop: CASSISDRGYGYTF. For the CDR3, the DNA is TGTGCCAGCAGCATTTCGGACAGGGGATATGGCTACACCTTC.

This clone has only a few counts. The chain joins TRBV5-1 to TRBJ2-5; 8 bases align to TRBD1. This CDR3 comprises 13 residues. Germline V gene lookup returns CDR1 SGHRS and CDR2 YFSETQ. J gave up 2 bases and V 3 bases, and 0 bases lay outside the gene matches. CDR3 sequence (DNA): TGCGCCAGCAGCTGGACAGGGCAAGAGACCCAGTACTTC. This gives the protein CASSWTGQETQYF. The full variable domain, with the rest looked up from reference TRBV5-1 and TRBJ2-5, is KAGVTQTPRYLIKTRGQQVTLSCSPISGHRSVSWYQQTPGQGLQFLFEYFSETQRNKGNFPGRFSGRQFSNSRSEMNVSTLELGDSALYLCASSWTGQETQYFGPGTRLLVL.

A remark on this clone: The sample contains more than one DNA sequence encoding this CDR3. The gene calls are TRBV7-2 and TRBJ2-2, with D tentatively TRBD1 (5 bases). From germline, CDR1 is SGHTA and CDR2 FQGNSA. CDR3 length: 14 amino acids. Trimming shortened V by 5 bases and J by 1 base, and 8 bases separated the two germline ends. The CDR3 reads CASSQTGNTGELFF. CDR3 nucleotide sequence: TGTGCCAGCAGCCAAACAGGGAACACCGGGGAGCTGTTTTTT. Full variable domain (outside the CDR3, taken from reference TRBV7-2 and TRBJ2-2): GAGVSQSPSNKVTEKGKDVELRCDPISGHTALYWYRQSLGQGLEFLIYFQGNSAPDKSGLPSDRFSAERTGGSVSTLTIQRTQQEDSAVYLCASSQTGNTGELFFGEGSRLTVL.